Listed below are T cell receptor beta chains from one sample, sequenced in a study of blood T cell repertoires in COVID-19. Here immunoSEQ multiplex PCR was the method, and the copy in TCRdb shows in-frame clones only, minus some. The sample gives 250,000 to 400,000 clones, about 87% of which show up once; approximately 5% is in the top ten. Sequencing was performed on PBMCs or T cells enriched from blood (not recorded which). These receptors were collected from a woman aged 30 to 39 who had recovered from COVID-19. The CDR3 runs from the conserved cysteine through the conserved F or W. The order of the fields is J gene, clone size, D gene, V gene, CDR3 DNA, CDR3 protein. The D gene is left open where the match is weak. Clone size, where shown, is once, few, many, or a class for clones that have expanded.

>TRBJ1-6|few|.|TRBV7-2
TGTGCCAGCAGCCCGGGTGGACCCGGGGCCCTCCACTTT
CASSPGGPGALHF
>TRBJ2-1|.|.|TRBV6-5
TGTGCCAGCAGTACCCCTCCGGGTGAGCAGTTCTTC
CASSTPPGEQFF
>TRBJ1-3|.|.|TRBV7-8
TGTGCCAGCAGCTTAGGGAGCTCTGGAAACACCATATATTTT
CASSLGSSGNTIYF
>TRBJ2-1|once|.|TRBV27
TGTGCCAGCAGTTTTCTGGGGGCTAAGGTCTACAATGAGCAGTTCTTC
CASSFLGAKVYNEQFF
>TRBJ1-2|.|.|TRBV28
TGTGCCAGCATCGAGGTGAGAGCTAACTATGGCTACACCTTC
CASIEVRANYGYTF
>TRBJ1-5|.|.|TRBV7-2
TGTGCCAGCAGCCCGAGATCTAGCAATCAGCCCCAGCATTTT
CASSPRSSNQPQHF
>TRBJ2-3|.|TRBD1|TRBV11-2
TGTGCCAGCAGCTTGGACAGGGTGAGGACAGATACGCAGTATTTT
CASSLDRVRTDTQYF
>TRBJ2-3|few|.|TRBV18
TGTGCCAGCTCATCGTTAACAGGGTCAGGGGCAGATACGCAGTATTTT
CASSSLTGSGADTQYF
>TRBJ1-5|.|.|TRBV4-3
TGCGCCAGCAGCCAAGTACAGGGATGGAATCAGCCCCAGCATTTT
CASSQVQGWNQPQHF
>TRBJ1-1|.|.|TRBV5-8
TGTGCCAGCAGCCTGACACGAAACACTGAAGCTTTCTTT
CASSLTRNTEAFF
>TRBJ1-3|.|.|TRBV20-1
TGCAGTGCTAGTGCCCCCTACGGAAACACCATATATTTT
CSASAPYGNTIYF
>TRBJ1-3|.|.|TRBV28
TGTGCCAGCACCTCCCAGGAGGCGAGCTCTGGAAACACCATATATTTT
CASTSQEASSGNTIYF
>TRBJ2-7|.|.|TRBV7-2
TGTGCCAGCAGCATGAGGAGAAGAACCTCCGAGCAGTACTTC
CASSMRRRTSEQYF
>TRBJ1-2|.|TRBD1|TRBV7-2
TGTGCCAGCAGCTTGACCCGGGACAGCAACTATGGCTACACCTTC
CASSLTRDSNYGYTF
>TRBJ2-1|.|.|TRBV7-9
TGTGCCAGCAGCTTAGAGGCCAGGGTCAATGAGCAGTTCTTC
CASSLEARVNEQFF
>TRBJ1-4|.|.|TRBV5-4
TGTGCCAGCAGCTTGCGAGTCACTAATGAAAAACTGTTTTTT
CASSLRVTNEKLFF
>TRBJ2-3|.|.|TRBV2
TGTGCCAGCAGTGAAAGGGGTCCGACCACAGATACGCAGTATTTT
CASSERGPTTDTQYF
>TRBJ1-1|.|.|TRBV10-3
TGTGCCATCGGACGGGACATACCTGAAGCTTTCTTT
CAIGRDIPEAFF
>TRBJ1-1|few|.|TRBV2
TGTGCCAGCAGGGGGGCGTGGCAGGGCATTCCCGCCCTGAACACTGAAGCTTTCTTT
CASRGAWQGIPALNTEAFF
>TRBJ1-1|once|.|TRBV19
TGTGCCAGTAGGGTCCAGGGTGGAGATGAAGCTTTCTTT
CASRVQGGDEAFF
>TRBJ1-4|.|TRBD1|TRBV10-2
TGCGCCAGCAGTCCCGGGACAGGGGTTGAAAAACTGTTTTTT
CASSPGTGVEKLFF
>TRBJ2-1|.|.|TRBV19
TGTGCCACCTCGGAAGGGAGCTCCTACAATGAGCAGTTCTTC
CATSEGSSYNEQFF
>TRBJ1-1|.|TRBD1|TRBV4-2
TGTGCCAGCAGCCAAGTAGAACAGGGGGCTGGAAACACTGAAGCTTTCTTT
CASSQVEQGAGNTEAFF
>TRBJ1-2|.|.|TRBV27
TGTGCCAGTGCGACCTCCGGGTTGGGTAACTATGGCTACACCTTC
CASATSGLGNYGYTF
>TRBJ1-1|.|TRBD1|TRBV19
TGTGCCAGTAGTCGTCTCGGACAGGGGGAGGCTGAAGCTTTCTTT
CASSRLGQGEAEAFF
>TRBJ1-4|.|.|TRBV2
TGTGCCAGCAAGTCATCGGAGGAAACTAATGAAAAACTGTTTTTT
CASKSSEETNEKLFF
>TRBJ1-6|few|.|TRBV2
TGTGCCAGCTGGCAGGGCCATTCACCCCTCCACTTT
CASWQGHSPLHF
>TRBJ2-1|.|TRBD1|TRBV4-3
TGCGCCAGCAGCCAAGGGGACAGCAATGAGCAGTTCTTC
CASSQGDSNEQFF
>TRBJ2-1|.|TRBD1|TRBV14
TGTGCCAGCAGCCAAGATCGCCGGACAGGGTATCTGGGTGAGCAGTTCTTC
CASSQDRRTGYLGEQFF
>TRBJ2-1|few|.|TRBV5-1
TGCGCCAGCACGGAGGGCCGGGGTAGCTCCTACAATGAGCAGTTCTTC
CASTEGRGSSYNEQFF
>TRBJ1-1|.|.|TRBV28
TGTGCCAGCAGTTTACTCCTGACCTGGGAGTTGAACACTGAAGCTTTCTTT
CASSLLLTWELNTEAFF
>TRBJ2-7|.|.|TRBV5-1
TGCGCCAGCAGCTTGGCGGCGGATTACGAGCAGTACTTC
CASSLAADYEQYF
>TRBJ1-4|.|TRBD1|TRBV29-1
TGCAGCGTCGGAGACAGGGGGCGCGGTAATGAAAAACTGTTTTTT
CSVGDRGRGNEKLFF
>TRBJ1-2|.|.|TRBV28
TGTGCCAGCACCGACTCCAGAGGCTACACCTTC
CASTDSRGYTF
>TRBJ2-1|.|TRBD2|TRBV7-2
TGTGCCAGCAGCTTAGGGGCCCCAGCGGGGGGCGGGAATGAGCAGTTCTTC
CASSLGAPAGGGNEQFF
>TRBJ1-1|.|.|TRBV28
TGTGCCAGCAGTTTACAAGACAAGACTGAAGCTTTCTTT
CASSLQDKTEAFF
>TRBJ2-3|once|TRBD2|TRBV2
TGTGCCAGCATACGGGAGGTTATCACAGATACGCAGTATTTT
CASIREVITDTQYF
>TRBJ1-2|once|TRBD1|TRBV4-1
TGCGCCAGCAGCCCGGACAGGGACTATGGCTACACCTTC
CASSPDRDYGYTF
>TRBJ2-7|.|TRBD2|TRBV10-2
TGCGCCAGCAGGACTAGCGGGGGCACCTACGAGCAGTACTTC
CASRTSGGTYEQYF
>TRBJ2-1|.|.|TRBV9
TGTGCCAGCAGCGTCGCGGACTCCTACAATGAGCAGTTCTTC
CASSVADSYNEQFF
>TRBJ2-5|.|.|TRBV5-1
TGCGCCAGCAGCCGGACTCAAGAGACCCAGTACTTC
CASSRTQETQYF
>TRBJ1-1|.|.|TRBV3-1/TRBV3-2
TGTGCCAGCAGCCAAGGATGGGACTCCAGAGAGGGAGCTTTCTTT
CASSQGWDSREGAFF
>TRBJ2-5|few|.|TRBV19
TGTGCCAGTAGTTTTTCTCCGAGGGGGGGATCGGAGACCCAGTACTTC
CASSFSPRGGSETQYF
>TRBJ2-1|.|TRBD2|TRBV29-1
TGCAGCGTTGACACGGGTTCGGGGGGGTTCTTC
CSVDTGSGGFF
>TRBJ2-2|.|TRBD1|TRBV29-1
TGCAGCGCCGGGACAGGGCCCGGGCCCGGGGAGCTGTTTTTT
CSAGTGPGPGELFF
>TRBJ1-2|.|.|TRBV5-1
TGCGCCAGCAGCGCCCGGACACCCGGATATGGCTACACCTTC
CASSARTPGYGYTF
>TRBJ1-3|once|TRBD1|TRBV6-5
TGTGCCAGCACCCAGGACAGGATAGGAAACACCATATATTTT
CASTQDRIGNTIYF
>TRBJ1-1|once|.|TRBV12-3/TRBV12-4
TGTGCCAGCAGTTACTCATTGGACACTGAAGCTTTCTTT
CASSYSLDTEAFF
>TRBJ2-1|.|TRBD2|TRBV6-6
TGTGCCAGCTGCGGCGGGGGGGACACCTACAATGAGCAGTTCTTC
CASCGGGDTYNEQFF